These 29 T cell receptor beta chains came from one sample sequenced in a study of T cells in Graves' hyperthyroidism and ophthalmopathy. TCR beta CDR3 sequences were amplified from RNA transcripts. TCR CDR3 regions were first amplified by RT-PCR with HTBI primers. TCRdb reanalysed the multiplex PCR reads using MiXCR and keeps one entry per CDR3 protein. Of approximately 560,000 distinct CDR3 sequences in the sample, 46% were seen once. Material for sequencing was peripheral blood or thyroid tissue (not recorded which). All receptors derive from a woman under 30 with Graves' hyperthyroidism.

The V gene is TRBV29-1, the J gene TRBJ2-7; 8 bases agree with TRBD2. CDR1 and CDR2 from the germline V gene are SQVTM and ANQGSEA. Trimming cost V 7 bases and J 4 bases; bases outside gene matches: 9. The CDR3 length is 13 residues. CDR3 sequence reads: CSARSGSLYEQYF. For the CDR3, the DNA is TGCAGCGCCAGAAGCGGGAGCCTTTACGAGCAGTACTTC.

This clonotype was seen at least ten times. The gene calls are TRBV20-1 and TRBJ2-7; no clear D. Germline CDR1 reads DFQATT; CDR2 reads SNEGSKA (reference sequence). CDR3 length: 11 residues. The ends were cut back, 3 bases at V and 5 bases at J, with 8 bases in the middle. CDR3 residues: CSASDPNEQYF. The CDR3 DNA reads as TGCAGTGCTAGCGATCCTAACGAGCAGTACTTC.

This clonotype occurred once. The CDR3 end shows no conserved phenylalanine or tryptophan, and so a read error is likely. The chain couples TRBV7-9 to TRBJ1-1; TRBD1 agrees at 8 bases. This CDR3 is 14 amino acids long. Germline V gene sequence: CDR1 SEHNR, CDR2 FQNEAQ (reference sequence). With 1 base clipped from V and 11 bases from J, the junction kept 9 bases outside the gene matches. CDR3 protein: CASSLDLQGASAFY. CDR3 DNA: TGTGCCAGCAGCTTAGACCTTCAGGGGGCAAGTGCTTTCTAT.

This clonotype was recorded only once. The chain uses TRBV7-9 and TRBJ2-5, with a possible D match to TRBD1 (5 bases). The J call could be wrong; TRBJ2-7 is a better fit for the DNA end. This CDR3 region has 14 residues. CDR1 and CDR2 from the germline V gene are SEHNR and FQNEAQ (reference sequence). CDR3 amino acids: CASSVGLRQDEQYF. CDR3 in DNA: TGTGCCAGCAGTGTGGGGCTCCGGCAGGACGAGCAGTACTTC.

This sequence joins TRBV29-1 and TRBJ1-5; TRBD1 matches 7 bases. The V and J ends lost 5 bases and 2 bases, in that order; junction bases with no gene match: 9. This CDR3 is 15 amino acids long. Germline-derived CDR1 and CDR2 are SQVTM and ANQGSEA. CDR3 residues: CSVRTGDVGNQPQHF. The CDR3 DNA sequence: TGCAGCGTTCGAACAGGGGATGTCGGCAATCAGCCCCAGCATTTT.

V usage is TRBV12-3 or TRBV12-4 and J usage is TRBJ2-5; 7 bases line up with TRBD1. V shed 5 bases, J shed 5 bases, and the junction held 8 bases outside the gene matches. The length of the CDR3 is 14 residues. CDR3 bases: TGTGCCAGCAGTAGAGCAGGGGGTGGGGAGACCCAGTACTTC. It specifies CASSRAGGGETQYF.

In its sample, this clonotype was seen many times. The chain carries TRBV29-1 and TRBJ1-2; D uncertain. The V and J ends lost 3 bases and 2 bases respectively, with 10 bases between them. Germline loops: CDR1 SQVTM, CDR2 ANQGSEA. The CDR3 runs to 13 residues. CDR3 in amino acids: CSVESPGNYGYTF. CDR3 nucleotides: TGCAGCGTTGAGTCCCCGGGGAACTATGGCTACACCTTC.

For the CDR3, the DNA is TGTGCCAGCAGCCACTTGGGCGTAGACGAGCAGTACTTC. It yields the protein CASSHLGVDEQYF. The rearrangement uses TRBV2 and TRBJ2-7; D gene ambiguous. V lost 6 bases and J lost 5, with 14 bases in between. From germline, CDR1 is SNHLY and CDR2 FYNNEI. This CDR3 has 13 residues.

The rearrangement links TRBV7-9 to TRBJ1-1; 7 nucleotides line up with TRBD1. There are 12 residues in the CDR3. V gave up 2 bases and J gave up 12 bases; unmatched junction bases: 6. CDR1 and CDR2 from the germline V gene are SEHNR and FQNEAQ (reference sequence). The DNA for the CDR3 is TGTGCCAGCAGCTTATACGAGGGGGCGACTTTCTTT. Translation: CASSLYEGATFF.

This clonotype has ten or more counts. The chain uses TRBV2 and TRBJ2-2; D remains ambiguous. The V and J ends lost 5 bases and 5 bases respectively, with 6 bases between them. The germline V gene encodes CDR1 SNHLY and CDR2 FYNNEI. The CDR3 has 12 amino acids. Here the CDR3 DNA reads TGTGCCAGCAGTCCAAAGACCGGGGAGCTGTTTTTT. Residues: CASSPKTGELFF.

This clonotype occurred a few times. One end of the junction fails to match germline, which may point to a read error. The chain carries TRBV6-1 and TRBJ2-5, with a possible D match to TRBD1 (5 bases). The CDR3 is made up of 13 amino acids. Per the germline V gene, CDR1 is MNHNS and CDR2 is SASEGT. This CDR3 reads CPRDLPTRETQYF. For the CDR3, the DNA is TGTCCCAGGGATCTACCAACCAGGGAGACCCAGTACTTC.

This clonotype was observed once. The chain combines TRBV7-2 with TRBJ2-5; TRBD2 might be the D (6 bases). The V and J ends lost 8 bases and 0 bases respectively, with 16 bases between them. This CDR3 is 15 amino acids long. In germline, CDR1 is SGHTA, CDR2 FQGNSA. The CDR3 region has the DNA TGTGCCAGCTCCCCTGGCGGCGGGAACCAAGAGACCCAGTACTTC. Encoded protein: CASSPGGGNQETQYF.

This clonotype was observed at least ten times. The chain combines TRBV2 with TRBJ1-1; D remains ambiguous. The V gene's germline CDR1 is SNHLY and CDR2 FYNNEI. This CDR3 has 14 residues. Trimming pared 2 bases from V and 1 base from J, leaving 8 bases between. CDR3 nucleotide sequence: TGTGCCAGCAGTGAAACCTCAGCGAACACTGAAGCTTTCTTT. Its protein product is CASSETSANTEAFF.

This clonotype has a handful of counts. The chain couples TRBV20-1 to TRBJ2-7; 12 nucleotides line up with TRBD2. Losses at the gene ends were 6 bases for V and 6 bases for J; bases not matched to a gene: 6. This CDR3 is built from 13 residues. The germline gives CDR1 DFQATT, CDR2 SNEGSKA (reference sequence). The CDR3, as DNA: TGCAGTGCGCCGAAGGGACTAGCGGGCGAGCAGTACTTC. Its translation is CSAPKGLAGEQYF.

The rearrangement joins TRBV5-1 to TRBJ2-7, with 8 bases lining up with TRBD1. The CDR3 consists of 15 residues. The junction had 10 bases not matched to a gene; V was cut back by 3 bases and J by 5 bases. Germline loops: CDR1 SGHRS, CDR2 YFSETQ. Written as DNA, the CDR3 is TGCGCCAGCAGCTCCAAGGGATTGACAGGGGACGAGCAGTACTTC. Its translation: CASSSKGLTGDEQYF.

The CDR3 protein is CASSLAVTTATEQFF. The CDR3 DNA sequence: TGTGCCAGCAGCTTGGCCGTGACCACCGCCACTGAGCAGTTCTTC. The chain joins TRBV7-3 to TRBJ2-1; no definite D call. Looked up from germline, CDR1 is SGHTA and CDR2 is FQGTGA. The CDR3 is made up of 15 amino acids. V dropped 3 bases and J dropped 9 bases, with 18 bases sitting between them.

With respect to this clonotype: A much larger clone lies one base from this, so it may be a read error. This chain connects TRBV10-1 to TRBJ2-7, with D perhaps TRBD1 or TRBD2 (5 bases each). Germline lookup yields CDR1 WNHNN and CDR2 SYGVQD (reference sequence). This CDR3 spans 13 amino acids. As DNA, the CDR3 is TGTGCCACCAGTCCGCTGGGACCCTACGAGCAGTACTTC. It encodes CATSPLGPYEQYF.

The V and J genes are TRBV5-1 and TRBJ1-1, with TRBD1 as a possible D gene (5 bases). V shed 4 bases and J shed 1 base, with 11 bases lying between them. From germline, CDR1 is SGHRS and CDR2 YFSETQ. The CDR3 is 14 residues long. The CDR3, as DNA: TGCGCCAGCAGCCCCGGGGCGAGGAACACTGAAGCTTTCTTT. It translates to CASSPGARNTEAFF.

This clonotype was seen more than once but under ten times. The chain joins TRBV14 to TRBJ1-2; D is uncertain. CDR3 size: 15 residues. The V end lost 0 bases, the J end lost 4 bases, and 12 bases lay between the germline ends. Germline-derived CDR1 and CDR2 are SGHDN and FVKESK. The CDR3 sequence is CASSQDLRGFYGYTF. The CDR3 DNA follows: TGTGCCAGCAGCCAAGACTTGCGTGGATTCTATGGCTACACCTTC.

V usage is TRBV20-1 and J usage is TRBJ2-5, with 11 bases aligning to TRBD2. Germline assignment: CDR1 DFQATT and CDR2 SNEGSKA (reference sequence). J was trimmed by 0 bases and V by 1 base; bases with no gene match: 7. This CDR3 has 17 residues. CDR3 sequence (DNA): TGCAGTGCTAGAGGGCTAGCGGGAGGCCCTTACCAAGAGACCCAGTACTTC. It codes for CSARGLAGGPYQETQYF.

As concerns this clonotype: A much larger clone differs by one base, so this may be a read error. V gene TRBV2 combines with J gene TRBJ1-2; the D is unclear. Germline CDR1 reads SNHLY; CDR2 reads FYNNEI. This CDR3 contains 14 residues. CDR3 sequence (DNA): TGTGCCAGCAGTGAGATGGCCTCGAACTATAGCTACACCTTC. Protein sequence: CASSEMASNYSYTF.

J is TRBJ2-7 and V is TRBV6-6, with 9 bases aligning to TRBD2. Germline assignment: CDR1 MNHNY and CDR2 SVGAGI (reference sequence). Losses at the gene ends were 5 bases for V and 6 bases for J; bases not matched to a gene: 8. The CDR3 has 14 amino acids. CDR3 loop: CASSQREDVFEQYF. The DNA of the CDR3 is TGTGCCAGCAGTCAGCGGGAGGATGTATTCGAGCAGTACTTC.

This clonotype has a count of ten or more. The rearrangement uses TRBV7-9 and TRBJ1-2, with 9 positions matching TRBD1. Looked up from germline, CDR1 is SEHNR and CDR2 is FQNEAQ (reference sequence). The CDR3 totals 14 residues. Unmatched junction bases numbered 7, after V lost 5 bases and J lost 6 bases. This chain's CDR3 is CASSRLTGGNGYTF. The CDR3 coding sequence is TGTGCCAGCAGCCGACTCACAGGGGGCAATGGCTACACCTTC.

In DNA, the CDR3 is TGCAGCGTTAGCGGGGGCAGAGATACGCAGTATTTT. This gives the protein CSVSGGRDTQYF. The chain carries TRBV20-1 and TRBJ2-3, with 9 bases lining up with TRBD2. The CDR3 has 12 amino acids. The germline CDR1 and CDR2 sequences are DFQATT and SNEGSKA (reference sequence).

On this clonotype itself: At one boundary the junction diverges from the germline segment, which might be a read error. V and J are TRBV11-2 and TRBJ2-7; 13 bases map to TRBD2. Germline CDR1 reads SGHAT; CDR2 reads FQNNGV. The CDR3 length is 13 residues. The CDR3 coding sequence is TGTGCCAGCAGTTCCATGACTAGCGGGAGGTGGAGCTTC. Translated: CASSSMTSGRWSF.

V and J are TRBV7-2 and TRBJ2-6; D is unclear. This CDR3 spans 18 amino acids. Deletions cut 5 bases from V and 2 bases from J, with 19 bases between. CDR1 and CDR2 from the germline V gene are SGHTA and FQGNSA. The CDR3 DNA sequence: TGTGCCAGCAGCGCCCGCTCCAGGCGAGTCGCTGGGGCCAACGTCCTGACTTTC. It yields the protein CASSARSRRVAGANVLTF.

CDR3 in DNA: TGTGCCACCAGCAGGATCTGGACAGGGGGCCAGAACACTGAAGCTTTCTTT. It specifies CATSRIWTGGQNTEAFF. J is TRBJ1-1 and V is TRBV15, with 11 positions matching TRBD1. The junction had 7 bases not matched to a gene; V was cut back by 3 bases and J by 1 base. The CDR3 spans 17 residues. The germline CDR1 and CDR2 sequences are LNHNV and YYDKDF (reference sequence). Combining the CDR3 with reference TRBV15 and TRBJ1-1 gives the whole variable domain DAMVIQNPRYQVTQFGKPVTLSCSQTLNHNVMYWYQQKSSQAPKLLFHYYDKDFNNEADTPDNFQSRRPNTSFCFLDIRSPGLGDTAMYLCATSRIWTGGQNTEAFFGQGTRLTVV.

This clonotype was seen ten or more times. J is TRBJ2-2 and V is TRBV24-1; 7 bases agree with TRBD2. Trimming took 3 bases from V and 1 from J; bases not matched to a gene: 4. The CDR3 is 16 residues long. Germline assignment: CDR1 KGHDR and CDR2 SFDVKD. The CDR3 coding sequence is TGTGCCACCAGTGATGAAGCGGGATGGAACACCGGGGAGCTGTTTTTT. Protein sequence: CATSDEAGWNTGELFF.

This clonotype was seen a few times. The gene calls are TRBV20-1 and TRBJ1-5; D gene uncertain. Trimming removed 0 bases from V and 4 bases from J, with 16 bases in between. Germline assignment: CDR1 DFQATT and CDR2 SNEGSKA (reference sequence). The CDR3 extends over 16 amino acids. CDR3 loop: CSARDYGIDKNQPQHF. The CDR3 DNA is TGCAGTGCTAGAGATTACGGAATCGACAAGAATCAGCCCCAGCATTTT.